The rows below give T cell receptor beta chains drawn from one sample of a study of CD8 T cells in ankylosing spondylitis. From the 5' RACE reads, TCRdb called clonotypes with MiXCR, one entry per CDR3 protein. The data show roughly 130,000 distinct CDR3 sequences, approximately 13% seen once. The source material was blood, either unsorted or a sorted T cell fraction (not recorded which). These receptors came from a female donor with ankylosing spondylitis or in good health (not recorded which). Each CDR3 is given with its conserved first and last residue. The order of the fields is V gene, J gene, clone size, D gene, CDR3 DNA, CDR3 protein. D genes are given only for firm matches. For some rows the clone size is stated as once, few or many, or as a class when expanded; others skip it.

>TRBV7-9|TRBJ2-7|few|NA
TGTGCCAGCAGCTTAGATGCGGTTCTTCTCTACGAGCAGTACTTC
CASSLDAVLLYEQYF
>TRBV7-2|TRBJ1-6|NA|TRBD1
TGTGCCAGCAGCGCGGGACAGGGAAGTTCCTCACCCCTCCACTTT
CASSAGQGSSSPLHF
>TRBV20-1|TRBJ2-1|many|NA
TGCAGTGCTAGCATCCGGGAGAATGAGCAGTTCTTC
CSASIRENEQFF
>TRBV4-1|TRBJ2-3|NA|NA
TGCGCCAGCAGCCCCATCGGTAACCCGGGAGATACGCAGTATTTT
CASSPIGNPGDTQYF
>TRBV6-1|TRBJ2-2|many|TRBD1
TGTGCCAGTCGAAACAGGGGGGTTAACACCGGGGAGCTGTTTTTT
CASRNRGVNTGELFF
>TRBV4-2|TRBJ1-2|few|TRBD1
TGTGCCAGCAGCCAACCGGGACAGGGGGCCGCAGTCGATGGCTACACCTTC
CASSQPGQGAAVDGYTF
>TRBV18|TRBJ2-3|many|NA
TGTGCCAGCTCACCCGGTGATACGCAGTATTTT
CASSPGDTQYF
>TRBV2|TRBJ2-3|few|NA
TGTGCCAGCAGACGGACCCTTAGCACAGATACGCAGTATTTT
CASRRTLSTDTQYF
>TRBV7-3|TRBJ1-1|NA|TRBD1
TGTGCCAGCAGCGGACAGGTTTCGGGGGCTGAAGCTTTCTTT
CASSGQVSGAEAFF
>TRBV7-2|TRBJ2-3|many|NA
TGTGCCAGCAGCTTCGGGCGGGCCACTAGCACAGATACGCAGTATTTT
CASSFGRATSTDTQYF
>TRBV7-3|TRBJ2-3|NA|NA
TGTGCCAGCAGCTTAAGAGCGTCCACAGATACGCAGTATTTT
CASSLRASTDTQYF
>TRBV7-9|TRBJ2-7|few|NA
TGTGCCAGCGCGCCACCCGAGCTGTACGAGCAGTACTTC
CASAPPELYEQYF
>TRBV7-7|TRBJ2-5|many|NA
TGTGCTAGCAGCTTAGGTGGATCCCCTCAAGAGACCCAGTACTTC
CASSLGGSPQETQYF
>TRBV2|TRBJ2-1|NA|NA
TGTGCCAGTTCGGCTAGTCCAGACAATGAGCAGTTCTTC
CASSASPDNEQFF
>TRBV7-9|TRBJ1-2|many|TRBD1
TGTGCCAGCAGCTTCCAGACAGGGGGTGGCTACACCTTC
CASSFQTGGGYTF
>TRBV20-1|TRBJ1-1|NA|NA
TGCAGTGCTAGTAGGGGCATGAACACTGAAGCTTTCTTT
CSASRGMNTEAFF
>TRBV12-3/TRBV12-4|TRBJ2-3|many|NA
TGTGCCTGGTTGTGGGGGAGGCACACAGATACGCAGTATTTT
CAWLWGRHTDTQYF
>TRBV11-2|TRBJ2-7|many|NA
TGTGCCAGCAGCTTGAAGCACGAGCAGTACTTC
CASSLKHEQYF
>TRBV29-1|TRBJ2-6|many|NA
TGCAGCGTTGAAGATGGGCGAAAGGGGGCCAACGTCCTGACTTTC
CSVEDGRKGANVLTF
>TRBV13|TRBJ1-4|NA|NA
TGTGCCAGCAGCGGAGGAAGGATGTCTGAAAAACTGTTTTTT
CASSGGRMSEKLFF
>TRBV7-2|TRBJ2-3|NA|NA
TGTGCCAGCAGCTTCCGTAGCGGCCACAAAGATACGCAGTATTTT
CASSFRSGHKDTQYF
>TRBV28|TRBJ2-5|many|NA
TGTGCCAGCCGAACGGCCGGGGTGGGAGAGACCCAGTACTTC
CASRTAGVGETQYF
>TRBV9|TRBJ1-1|many|NA
TGTGCCAGCAGCGTAGATCCCCTGAGGGGGAACACTGAAGCTTTCTTT
CASSVDPLRGNTEAFF
>TRBV28|TRBJ2-5|few|TRBD2
TGTGCCAGCAGTTTAGCACATCTAGCGGGGGGGTCGAAGGAGACCCAGTACTTC
CASSLAHLAGGSKETQYF
>TRBV7-3|TRBJ1-6|few|NA
TGTGCCAGCAGCTTGAGCGGCCGGTCTAATTCACCCCTCCACTTT
CASSLSGRSNSPLHF
>TRBV10-3|TRBJ1-1|NA|NA
TGTGCCATCAGTGAGCCAGGACAGTCGGCTTTCTTT
CAISEPGQSAFF
>TRBV12-3/TRBV12-4|TRBJ1-1|many|NA
TGTGCCAGCCGTAGCTCCGGGACCTCATCTGAAGCTTTCTTT
CASRSSGTSSEAFF
>TRBV20-1|TRBJ2-1|NA|TRBD2
TGCAGTGCAAAACTAGCGGACGTCTACAATGAGCAGTTCTTC
CSAKLADVYNEQFF
>TRBV9|TRBJ2-1|many|TRBD2
TGTGCCAGCAGCGTAGTGCCGGGACTAGCGGGACTCGGCTCCTACAATGAGCAGTTCTTC
CASSVVPGLAGLGSYNEQFF
>TRBV20-1|TRBJ2-3|NA|TRBD2
TGCAGTGCTGTAGGCGGACTAGCGGGAGGCATAATAGGCACAGATACGCAGTATTTT
CSAVGGLAGGIIGTDTQYF
>TRBV29-1|TRBJ2-7|many|TRBD2
TGCAGCGTGGAAGGACTAGCGGGATCCGAGCAGTACTTC
CSVEGLAGSEQYF
>TRBV11-3|TRBJ2-5|many|TRBD2
TGTGCCAGCAACCCTACCTCGAATAGTTTAGCGGGGGGGCCTTCCGGAGAGACCCAGTACTTC
CASNPTSNSLAGGPSGETQYF
>TRBV28|TRBJ2-3|many|NA
TGTGCCAGCAGCGGACTATCGGATACGCAGTATTTT
CASSGLSDTQYF
>TRBV5-1|TRBJ2-1|few|NA
TGCGCCAGCAGCTTGGAGAATCGCGGACGGGGGATTTCCTACAATGAGCAGTTCTTC
CASSLENRGRGISYNEQFF
>TRBV20-1|TRBJ2-7|many|NA
TGCAGTGCCCATTTAAGGCAACCTCTACGAGCAGTACTTTTCGGGGAGCAGTACTTC
CSAHLRQPLRAVLFGEQYF
>TRBV3-1|TRBJ2-3|few|NA
TGTGCCAGCAGCCAAGCAGATACGCAGTATTTT
CASSQADTQYF
>TRBV29-1|TRBJ2-2|many|NA
TGCAGCGTTGAACCCCGGACAGCGAACACCGGGGAGCTGTTTTTT
CSVEPRTANTGELFF
>TRBV11-1|TRBJ2-3|few|NA
TGTGCCAGCGGAGGACTAGATACGCAGTATTTT
CASGGLDTQYF
>TRBV7-3|TRBJ1-1|few|TRBD1
TGTGCCAGCAGCTTTCAGGGGGCAGACACTGAAGCTTTCTTT
CASSFQGADTEAFF
>TRBV20-1|TRBJ2-7|few|NA
TGCAGTGCTAAAGTACGGGAGACCTCCTACGAGCAGTACTTC
CSAKVRETSYEQYF
>TRBV24-1|TRBJ1-1|NA|NA
TGTGTCACCAGTGACGGACGGACCCAAAGCTTTTTCTTT
CVTSDGRTQSFFF
>TRBV12-3/TRBV12-4|TRBJ2-7|many|NA
TGTGCCAGCAGTGAAACCGGGACTCCAAACTACGAGCAGTACTTC
CASSETGTPNYEQYF
>TRBV12-3/TRBV12-4|TRBJ2-7|many|TRBD1
TGTGCCAGCAGTCACCCCGGGACAGGGGGCGCGACCTACGAGCAGTACTTC
CASSHPGTGGATYEQYF
>TRBV7-2|TRBJ2-2|NA|TRBD2
TGTGCCAGCAACCAAAGGCCTAGCGGGAGGGCCGTCGGGGAGCTGTTTTTT
CASNQRPSGRAVGELFF
>TRBV7-9|TRBJ2-5|many|NA
TGTGCCAGCAGCTTAGAGGGAAAGACCCAGTACTTC
CASSLEGKTQYF
>TRBV7-9|TRBJ2-7|NA|NA
TGTGCCAGCACCCAAGGGGCCTACGAGCAGTACTTC
CASTQGAYEQYF
>TRBV12-3/TRBV12-4|TRBJ1-1|NA|TRBD1
TGTGCCAGCAGTCCCTCGGGACAGGGGGCGCGGGGTGAAGCTTTCTTT
CASSPSGQGARGEAFF
>TRBV16|TRBJ2-2|few|TRBD1
TGTGCCAGCAGCCATCTCCAACAGGGGGACACCGGGGAGCTGTTTTTT
CASSHLQQGDTGELFF